Listed below are T cell receptor beta chains from one sample, sequenced in a study of T cell changes during pregnancy in multiple sclerosis. The protocol was immunoSEQ multiplex PCR, while the TCRdb copy is restricted to in-frame clones and leaves out a portion. This table has about 33,000 clones, 91% appearing once. Sequencing was performed on CD4+ T cells from peripheral blood mononuclear cells, taken in the third trimester of pregnancy. The receptor source for this set is a female donor in good health, enrolled as a control in a pregnancy study. Both conserved end residues are part of each CDR3. D genes are given only for firm matches. Rows give clone size only sometimes, using once, few, many, or a class for an expanded clone.

V	D	size	J	DNA	CDR3
TRBV28	.	once	TRBJ2-5	TGTGCCAGCATCCCGCTAGGGAGCAGAAAGGAGACCCAGTACTTC	CASIPLGSRKETQYF
TRBV18	TRBD1	.	TRBJ1-1	TGTGCCAGCTCTCCAACCGGGACAGGGGTCGCGGTGGCTTTCTTT	CASSPTGTGVAVAFF
TRBV28	TRBD1	.	TRBJ2-1	TGTGCCAGCAGAGTCGGGGACAGGCCTTACAATGAGCAGTTCTTC	CASRVGDRPYNEQFF
TRBV28	.	.	TRBJ2-1	TGTGCCAGCAGTACAGGTAACTACAATGAGCAGTTCTTC	CASSTGNYNEQFF
TRBV7-8	TRBD2	.	TRBJ2-3	TGTGCCAGCAGTCTAAGGACTAGCGGTACAGATACGCAGTATTTT	CASSLRTSGTDTQYF
TRBV6-1	.	.	TRBJ2-1	TGTGCCAGCAGTGCACCGGAGAGACGAAATGAGCAGTTCTTC	CASSAPERRNEQFF
TRBV19	.	.	TRBJ1-2	TGTGCCAGTAGTATAGAACAGCCCTATGGCTACACCTTC	CASSIEQPYGYTF
TRBV5-6	TRBD2	.	TRBJ2-7	TGTGCCAGCAGCTGGCAACTAGCGGGAGTCTACGAGCAGTACTTC	CASSWQLAGVYEQYF
TRBV7-8	.	.	TRBJ2-3	TGTGCCAGCAGCTTATACTTGGCAGATACGCAGTATTTT	CASSLYLADTQYF
TRBV7-9	.	.	TRBJ1-4	TGTGCCAGCAGCTTGGGGGGGTCTAATGAAAAACTGTTTTTT	CASSLGGSNEKLFF
TRBV9	TRBD1	.	TRBJ2-7	TGTGCCAGCAGCCCCAGGACAGGGAAAGGCGAGCAGTACTTC	CASSPRTGKGEQYF
TRBV27	TRBD2	.	TRBJ2-3	TGTGCCAGCACAAGCGGGGTTAGCACAGATACGCAGTATTTT	CASTSGVSTDTQYF